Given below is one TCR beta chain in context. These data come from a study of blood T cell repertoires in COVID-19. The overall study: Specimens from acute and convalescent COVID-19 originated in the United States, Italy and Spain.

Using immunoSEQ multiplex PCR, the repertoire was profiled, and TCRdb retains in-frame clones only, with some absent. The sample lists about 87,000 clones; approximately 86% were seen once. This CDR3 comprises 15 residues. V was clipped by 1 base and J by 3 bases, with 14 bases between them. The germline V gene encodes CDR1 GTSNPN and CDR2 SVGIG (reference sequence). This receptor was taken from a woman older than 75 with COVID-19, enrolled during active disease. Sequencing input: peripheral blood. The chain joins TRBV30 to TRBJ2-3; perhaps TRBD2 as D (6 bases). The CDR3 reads CAWSAGGGMTDTQYF. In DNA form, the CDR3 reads TGTGCCTGGAGTGCCGGGGGAGGTATGACAGATACGCAGTATTTT.